The following is a TCR beta chain sequence with its context. The data were obtained in a study of blood T cells in healthy people across ages. A second PCR of 7 to 11 cycles used a sample-barcoded 5' primer and a J-beta primer mix. TCRdb recomputed calls from the 5' RACE reads with MiXCR, one row per CDR3 protein. The sample holds 550,000 to 600,000 distinct CDR3 sequences; about 26% are singletons and the top ten take roughly 18%. The length of the CDR3 is 14 residues. V lost 6 bases and J lost 2, with 14 bases in between. Looked up from germline, CDR1 is SGHRS and CDR2 is YFSETQ. J is TRBJ1-1 and V is TRBV5-1; no clear D gene. This receptor was obtained from a woman between 65 and 79 years old in good health. The sequenced sample consisted of blood. CDR3 sequence (DNA): TGCGCCAGCACCCCCTGGGAGGGTAACACTGAAGCTTTCTTT. As protein: CASTPWEGNTEAFF.